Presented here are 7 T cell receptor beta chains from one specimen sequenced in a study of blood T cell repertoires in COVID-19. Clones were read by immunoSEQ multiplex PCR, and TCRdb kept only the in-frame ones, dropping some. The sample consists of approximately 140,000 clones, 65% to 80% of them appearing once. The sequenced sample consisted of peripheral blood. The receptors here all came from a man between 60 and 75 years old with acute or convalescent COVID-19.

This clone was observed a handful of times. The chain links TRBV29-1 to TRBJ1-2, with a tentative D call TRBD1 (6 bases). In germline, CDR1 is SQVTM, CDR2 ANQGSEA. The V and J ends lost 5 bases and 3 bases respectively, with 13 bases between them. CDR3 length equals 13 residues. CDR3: CSVSRRQDYGYTF. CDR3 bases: TGCAGCGTTTCAAGGCGACAGGACTATGGCTACACCTTC. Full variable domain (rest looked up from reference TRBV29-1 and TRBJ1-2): SAVISQKPSRDICQRGTSLTIQCQVDSQVTMMFWYRQQPGQSLTLIATANQGSEATYESGFVIDKFPISRPNLTFSTLTVSNMSPEDSSIYLCSVSRRQDYGYTFGSGTRLTVV.

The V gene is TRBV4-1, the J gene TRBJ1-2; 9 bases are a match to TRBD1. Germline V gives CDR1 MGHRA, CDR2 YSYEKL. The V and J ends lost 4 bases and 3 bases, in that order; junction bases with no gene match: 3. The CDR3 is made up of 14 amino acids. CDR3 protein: CASSPGQGHYGYTF. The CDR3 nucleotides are TGCGCCAGCAGCCCCGGACAGGGGCACTATGGCTACACCTTC.

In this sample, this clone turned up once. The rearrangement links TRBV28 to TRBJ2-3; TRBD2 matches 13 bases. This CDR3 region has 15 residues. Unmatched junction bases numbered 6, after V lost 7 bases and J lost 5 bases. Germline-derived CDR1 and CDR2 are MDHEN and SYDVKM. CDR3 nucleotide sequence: TGTGCCAGCATCGGACTAGCGGGAGAAGGAGATACGCAGTATTTT. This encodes CASIGLAGEGDTQYF.

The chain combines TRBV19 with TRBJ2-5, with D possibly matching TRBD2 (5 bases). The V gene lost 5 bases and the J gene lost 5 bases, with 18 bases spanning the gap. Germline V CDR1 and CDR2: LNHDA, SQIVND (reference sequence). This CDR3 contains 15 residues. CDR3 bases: TGTGCCAGTAGTCTCTACGTGGACTCTCGTGAGACCCAGTACTTC. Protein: CASSLYVDSRETQYF.

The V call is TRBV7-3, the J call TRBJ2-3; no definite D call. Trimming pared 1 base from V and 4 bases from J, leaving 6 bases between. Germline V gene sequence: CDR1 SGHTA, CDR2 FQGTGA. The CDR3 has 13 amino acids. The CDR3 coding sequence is TGTGCCAGCAGCTTAATCTCAGCAGATACGCAGTATTTT. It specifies CASSLISADTQYF.

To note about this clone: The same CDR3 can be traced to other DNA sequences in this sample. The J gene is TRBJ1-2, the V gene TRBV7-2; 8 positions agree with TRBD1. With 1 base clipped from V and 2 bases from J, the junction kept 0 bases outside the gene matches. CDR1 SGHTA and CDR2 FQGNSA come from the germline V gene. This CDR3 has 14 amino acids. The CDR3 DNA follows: TGTGCCAGCAGCTTAGACAGGGGGAACTATGGCTACACCTTC. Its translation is CASSLDRGNYGYTF.

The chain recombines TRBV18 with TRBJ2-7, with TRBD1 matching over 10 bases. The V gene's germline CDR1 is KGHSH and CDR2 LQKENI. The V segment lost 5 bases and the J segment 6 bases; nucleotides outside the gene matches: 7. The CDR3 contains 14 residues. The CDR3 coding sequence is TGTGCCAGCTCAGGCGGACAGGGGGGAAGCGAGCAGTACTTC. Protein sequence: CASSGGQGGSEQYF.